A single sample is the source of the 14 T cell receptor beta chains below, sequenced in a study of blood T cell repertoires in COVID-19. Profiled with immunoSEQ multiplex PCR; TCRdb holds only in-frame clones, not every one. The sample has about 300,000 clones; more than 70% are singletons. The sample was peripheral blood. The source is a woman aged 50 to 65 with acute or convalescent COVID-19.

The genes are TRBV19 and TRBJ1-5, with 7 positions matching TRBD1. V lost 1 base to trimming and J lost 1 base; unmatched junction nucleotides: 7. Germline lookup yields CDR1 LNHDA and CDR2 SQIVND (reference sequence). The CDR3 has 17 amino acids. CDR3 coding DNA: TGTGCCAGTAGTATAGGTGGAGGGGGCAGGAGCAATCAGCCCCAGCATTTT. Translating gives CASSIGGGGRSNQPQHF.

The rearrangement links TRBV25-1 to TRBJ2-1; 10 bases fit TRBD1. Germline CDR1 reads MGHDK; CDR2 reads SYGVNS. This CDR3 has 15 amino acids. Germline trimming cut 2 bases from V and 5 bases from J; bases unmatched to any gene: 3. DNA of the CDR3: TGTGCCAGCAGTGAAGGGACAGGGGCCCACAATGAGCAGTTCTTC. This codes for CASSEGTGAHNEQFF.

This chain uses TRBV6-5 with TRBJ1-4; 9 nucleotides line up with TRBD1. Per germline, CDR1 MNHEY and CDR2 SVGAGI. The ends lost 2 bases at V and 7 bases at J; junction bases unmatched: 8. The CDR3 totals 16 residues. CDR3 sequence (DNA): TGTGCCAGCAGTTACGGGGTCCCGGGACAGGGTGAAAAACTGTTTTTT. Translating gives CASSYGVPGQGEKLFF.

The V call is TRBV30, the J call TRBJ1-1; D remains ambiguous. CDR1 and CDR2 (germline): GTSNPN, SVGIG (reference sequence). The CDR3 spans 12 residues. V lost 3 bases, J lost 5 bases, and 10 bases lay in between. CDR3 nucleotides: TGTGCCTGGAGCGGGAGGCGGACTGAAGCTTTCTTT. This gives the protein CAWSGRRTEAFF.

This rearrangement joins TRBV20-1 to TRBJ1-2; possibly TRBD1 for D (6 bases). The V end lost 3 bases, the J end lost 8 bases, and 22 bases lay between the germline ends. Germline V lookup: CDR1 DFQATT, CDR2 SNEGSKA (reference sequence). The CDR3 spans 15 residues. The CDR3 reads CSASPLTGKDGGYTF. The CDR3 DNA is TGCAGTGCTAGTCCCTTAACAGGGAAAGACGGGGGCTACACCTTC.

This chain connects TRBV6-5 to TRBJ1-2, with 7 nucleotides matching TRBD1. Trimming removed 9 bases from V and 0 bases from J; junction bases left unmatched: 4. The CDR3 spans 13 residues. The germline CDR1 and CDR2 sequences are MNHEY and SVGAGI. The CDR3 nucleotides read TGTGCCAGTGGGACAGCAACTAACTATGGCTACACCTTC. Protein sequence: CASGTATNYGYTF.

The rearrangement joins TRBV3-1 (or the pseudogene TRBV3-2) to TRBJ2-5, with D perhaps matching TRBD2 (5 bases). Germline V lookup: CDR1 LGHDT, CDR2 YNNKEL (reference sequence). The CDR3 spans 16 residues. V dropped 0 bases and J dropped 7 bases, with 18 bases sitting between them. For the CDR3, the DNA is TGTGCCAGCAGCCAAGATATAGGCAGCCGGGCGGGGACCCAGTACTTC. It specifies CASSQDIGSRAGTQYF.

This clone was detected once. The CDR3 region is CASSLGQGETQYF. The CDR3 coding sequence is TGTGCCAGCAGCTTAGGACAGGGAGAGACCCAGTACTTC. This chain links TRBV7-3 with TRBJ2-5; TRBD1 aligns across 8 bases. This CDR3 has 13 amino acids. Unmatched junction bases numbered 0, after V lost 2 bases and J lost 4 bases. Germline V CDR1 and CDR2: SGHTA, FQGTGA.

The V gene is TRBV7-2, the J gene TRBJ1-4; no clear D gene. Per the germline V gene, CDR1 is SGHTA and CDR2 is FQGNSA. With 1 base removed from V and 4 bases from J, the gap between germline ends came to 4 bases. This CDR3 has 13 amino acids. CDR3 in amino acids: CASSLVLNEKLFF. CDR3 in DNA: TGTGCCAGCAGCTTAGTCCTTAATGAAAAACTGTTTTTT. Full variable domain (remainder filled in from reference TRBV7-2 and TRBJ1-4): GAGVSQSPSNKVTEKGKDVELRCDPISGHTALYWYRQSLGQGLEFLIYFQGNSAPDKSGLPSDRFSAERTGGSVSTLTIQRTQQEDSAVYLCASSLVLNEKLFFGSGTQLSVL.

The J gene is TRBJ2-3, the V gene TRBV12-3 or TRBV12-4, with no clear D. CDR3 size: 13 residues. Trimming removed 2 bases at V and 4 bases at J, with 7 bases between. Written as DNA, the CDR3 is TGTGCCAGCAGTTTAATGGCGGCAGATACGCAGTATTTT. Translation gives CASSLMAADTQYF.

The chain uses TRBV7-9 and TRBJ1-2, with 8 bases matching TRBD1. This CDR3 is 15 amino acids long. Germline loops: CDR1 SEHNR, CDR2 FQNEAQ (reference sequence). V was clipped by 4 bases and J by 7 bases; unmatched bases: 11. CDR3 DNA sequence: TGTGCCAGCAGCTCAACGAACAGGGGGATAGGTGGCTACACCTTC. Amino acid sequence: CASSSTNRGIGGYTF. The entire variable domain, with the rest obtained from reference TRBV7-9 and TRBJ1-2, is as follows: DTGVSQNPRHKITKRGQNVTFRCDPISEHNRLYWYRQTLGQGPEFLTYFQNEAQLEKSRLLSDRFSAERPKGSFSTLEIQRTEQGDSAMYLCASSSTNRGIGGYTFGSGTRLTVV.

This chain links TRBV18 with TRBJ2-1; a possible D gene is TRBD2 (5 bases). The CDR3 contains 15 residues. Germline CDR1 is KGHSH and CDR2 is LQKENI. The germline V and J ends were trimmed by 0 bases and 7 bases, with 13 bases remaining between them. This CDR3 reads CASSPPSLASNEQFF. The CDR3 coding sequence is TGTGCCAGCTCACCACCGTCCCTAGCCTCGAATGAGCAGTTCTTC.

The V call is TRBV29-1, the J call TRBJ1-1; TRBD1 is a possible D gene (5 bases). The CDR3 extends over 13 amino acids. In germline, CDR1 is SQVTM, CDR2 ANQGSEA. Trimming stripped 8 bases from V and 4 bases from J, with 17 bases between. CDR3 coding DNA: TGCAGCACTCAAGGGACTCAGGGCACTGAAGCTTTCTTT. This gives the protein CSTQGTQGTEAFF.

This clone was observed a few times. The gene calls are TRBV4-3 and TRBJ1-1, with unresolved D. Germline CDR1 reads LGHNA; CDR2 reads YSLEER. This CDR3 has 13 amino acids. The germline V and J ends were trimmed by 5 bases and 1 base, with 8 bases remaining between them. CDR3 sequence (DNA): TGCGCCAGCAGCAGGCAGGAGAACACTGAAGCTTTCTTT. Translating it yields CASSRQENTEAFF.